A single sample is the source of the 10 T cell receptor beta chains below, sequenced in a study of graft-versus-host responses after intestinal transplantation (dated by TCRdb to 2020 to 2023). The time point label here, explained by the study, means: cells obtained before transplantation from donor or recipient. The receptor library was made with the immunoSEQ multiplex PCR assay. TCRdb mirrors the immuneACCESS table, restricted to in-frame sequences. Some clones are absent from its copies; in checked studies, under half trace to an unresolved V gene, and the reason for the others is unknown. The sample yields roughly 120,000 clones; 75% to 95% were counted once. Around 0.2% of the sample lies in the top ten. No antigen has been assigned to these receptors. Here the sequenced sample was unstimulated CD4+ T cells sorted from spleen or lymph node cells, taken before intestinal transplant. The receptors come from a human donor who received an intestinal transplant.

The V call is TRBV4-1, the J call TRBJ2-2; D might be TRBD1 (5 bases). This CDR3 is built from 17 residues. CDR1 MGHRA and CDR2 YSYEKL come from the germline V gene. V was pared by 1 base and J by 3 bases, with 15 bases between. CDR3 residues: CASSQVGLATDTGELFF. The CDR3 DNA is TGCGCCAGCAGCCAAGTGGGCCTGGCGACAGACACCGGGGAGCTGTTTTTT.

The chain is built from TRBV7-8 and TRBJ2-7; 8 positions match TRBD1. This CDR3 region has 19 residues. The V gene's germline CDR1 is SGHVS and CDR2 FQNEAQ. V lost 1 base, J lost 0 bases, and 14 bases stayed unmatched. CDR3 DNA: TGTGCCAGCAGCTTAGGTAAAAAAGGGACAGGCGATAGCTCCTACGAGCAGTACTTC. Encoded protein: CASSLGKKGTGDSSYEQYF.

The CDR3 region is CASSPQGREKLFF. CDR3 in DNA: TGTGCCAGCAGTCCGCAGGGGCGTGAAAAACTGTTTTTT. The chain combines TRBV6-1 with TRBJ1-4; D is possibly TRBD1 (6 bases). The CDR3 extends over 13 amino acids. Trimming shortened V by 5 bases and J by 7 bases, and 11 bases separated the two germline ends. Germline assignment: CDR1 MNHNS and CDR2 SASEGT.

The rearrangement joins TRBV15 to TRBJ2-7, with D perhaps matching TRBD2 (6 bases). Trimming removed 2 bases from V and 3 bases from J, with 8 bases in between. Germline V CDR1 and CDR2: LNHNV, YYDKDF (reference sequence). The CDR3 length is 13 residues. DNA of the CDR3: TGTGCCACCAGCAGACAGGAGGGCTACGAGCAGTACTTC. It codes for CATSRQEGYEQYF.

V usage is TRBV7-9 and J usage is TRBJ1-1; 10 bases line up with TRBD1. V shed 1 base, J shed 6 bases, and the junction held 11 bases outside the gene matches. The CDR3 covers 17 residues. Germline V lookup: CDR1 SEHNR, CDR2 FQNEAQ (reference sequence). CDR3 DNA: TGTGCCAGCAGCTTAGTAGGGGACAGGGGTCGTAATGCTGAAGCTTTCTTT. It encodes CASSLVGDRGRNAEAFF.

This clone was seen just once. The CDR3 region has the DNA TGTGCCAGTAGTTCGGCGGGCCGTAGCACAGATACGCAGTATTTT. Its protein product is CASSSAGRSTDTQYF. The V call is TRBV19, the J call TRBJ2-3; D is possibly TRBD2 (5 bases). V was cut by 5 bases and J by 0 bases, with 12 bases left in between. Germline CDR1 and CDR2: LNHDA and SQIVND (reference sequence). The CDR3 is 15 residues long.

The genes are TRBV7-9 and TRBJ2-2, with 7 nucleotides matching TRBD1. V lost 3 bases and J lost 1; bases outside the gene matches: 5. The CDR3 runs to 16 residues. Germline V gene sequence: CDR1 SEHNR, CDR2 FQNEAQ (reference sequence). The CDR3, as DNA: TGTGCCAGCAGCTTCCGACAGGGAGAGAACACCGGGGAGCTGTTTTTT. This encodes CASSFRQGENTGELFF.

The genes are TRBV5-5 and TRBJ2-7; D call uncertain. Between the trimmed V and J ends, which lost 0 bases and 2 bases, there was a span of 12 bases. Looked up from germline, CDR1 is SGHKS and CDR2 is YYEKEE (reference sequence). This CDR3 spans 15 amino acids. CDR3 sequence: CASSLEHDLTYEQYF. The CDR3 DNA reads as TGTGCCAGCAGCTTGGAGCATGACTTGACCTACGAGCAGTACTTC. Together with reference TRBV5-5 and TRBJ2-7, the CDR3 gives the full variable domain: DAGVTQSPTHLIKTRGQQVTLRCSPISGHKSVSWYQQVLGQGPQFIFQYYEKEERGRGNFPDRFSARQFPNYSSELNVNALLLGDSALYLCASSLEHDLTYEQYFGPGTRLTVT.

V gene TRBV29-1 combines with J gene TRBJ1-2; TRBD1 might be the D (5 bases). Germline V gene data show CDR1 as SQVTM and CDR2 as ANQGSEA. Deletions cut 0 bases from V and 4 bases from J, with 9 bases between. The CDR3 covers 13 residues. The CDR3 nucleotides read TGCAGCGTTGAAGATAACAGGCTCTATGGCTACACCTTC. Its translation: CSVEDNRLYGYTF. The entire variable domain, with the rest obtained from reference TRBV29-1 and TRBJ1-2, is as follows: SAVISQKPSRDICQRGTSLTIQCQVDSQVTMMFWYRQQPGQSLTLIATANQGSEATYESGFVIDKFPISRPNLTFSTLTVSNMSPEDSSIYLCSVEDNRLYGYTFGSGTRLTVV.

This chain connects TRBV7-9 to TRBJ2-3; 8 bases line up with TRBD1. The V gene's germline CDR1 is SEHNR and CDR2 FQNEAQ (reference sequence). The junction had 4 bases not matched to a gene; V was cut back by 1 base and J by 4 bases. This CDR3 contains 15 residues. CDR3: CASSLDQGAADTQYF. The DNA of the CDR3 is TGTGCCAGCAGCTTAGATCAGGGGGCTGCAGATACGCAGTATTTT.